The present T cell receptor (beta chain) was sequenced within a study of T-cell reconstitution after alpha-beta-depleted transplantation in children (TCRdb year 2016). For the study in its entirety: Using TCR repertoire profiling, the study quantitatively followed how T-cell immune reconstitution unfolded in children after TCRalphabeta/CD19-depleted allogeneic hematopoietic cell transplantation.

There are 15 amino acids in the CDR3, from cysteine to phenylalanine inclusive. CDR3 DNA only is kept here, 45 bases in frame from base 1. V is shortened by 7 bases, J by 0 bases, and the region joining them spans 16 bases. In the germline V gene, CDR1 corresponds to MDHEN and CDR2 to SYDVKM. The label giving this sample's treatment or condition can be read as: allogeneic hematopoietic cell transplantation with graft depleted of TCRalphabeta T cells and CD19 B cells. Transplant recipients were children who received TCRalphabeta/CD19-depleted allogeneic hematopoietic cell grafts. The paper's findings and limits, for the study overall: In some patients, the high TCRbeta diversity seen at day 60 was put down to recipient T cells and intrathymic progenitors that had survived conditioning. Over the following months the frequencies of hyperexpanded clones went down, and after one year T-cell counts and TCRbeta diversity were mostly credited to newly produced T cells. About two months after transplant, the apparently early recovery of alphabetaT-cell counts reportedly depended on just several hundred clones that had expanded rapidly and came from non-depleted graft cells.

Remarks on this clonotype: This clone's antigen is unknown. No per-base quality is available; no much larger clone lies one base away.

The method was PCR. Reads for this sample came from an Illumina HiSeq 2500. To normalize quantification of the TCRbeta repertoire, the TCR libraries were built with molecular barcoding that relied on unique molecular identifiers. Through fastp at Q25 and MiXCR, TCRdb rebuilt clones from the public reads, retaining in-frame beta chains. Every CDR3 protein is listed once, alongside the most common genes and DNA of its rows. This sample gives a few hundred thousand distinct CDR3 sequences in total; 25% to 30% of them show up just once. The ten most abundant clones make up 35% to 40% of the sample. The starting material was PBMCs, obtained before TCRalphabeta/CD19-depleted stem cell transplant. This TCR came from a boy under two years old with Wiskott-Aldrich syndrome, due to receive a stem cell transplant. The rearranged chain carries TRBV28 and TRBJ2-7; the D gene assignment is ambiguous. The CDR3 region reads CASKGLGKSSYEQYF. The nucleotides read TGTGCCAGCAAGGGATTAGGCAAGAGCTCCTACGAGCAGTACTTC.